This T cell receptor (beta chain) was captured in a study of shared clonotypes between healthy human individuals (dated by TCRdb to about 2020). Context from the whole study: A couple of women and three men aged 18 to 49 years were included in the cohort. To estimate repertoire size and how much clonotype sharing occurs between individuals, the study deeply sequenced the blood TCR repertoires of about five healthy adults. Libraries were prepared and TCR repertoires were sequenced by different laboratories using diverse techniques, in order to increase sequencing depth and limit assay-specific biases. Leukapheresis yielded between about 0.85 and 9 billion PBMCs per donor.

This clone was observed a few times. There is no known antigen for this receptor. The record has no base qualities; no much larger clone is one base away. CDR1 and CDR2, looked up from the germline V gene, are SGHVS and FQNEAQ. The CDR3, cysteine through phenylalanine, is 13 amino acids long. CDR3 DNA only is kept here, 39 bases in frame from base 1. V and J are truncated by 6 bases and 4 bases respectively, leaving an intervening sequence of 12 bases. The donors were healthy, HIV-negative adults with no recently reported acute infections or vaccinations. All donors were Caucasian adults living in Nashville, Tennessee, USA. For unsorted samples, 80 million to 100 million PBMCs were counted, and genomic DNA was extracted using the QIAamp DNA Blood Mini kit. After blood collection by leukapheresis, PBMCs were isolated using Ficoll-Histopaque density gradient centrifugation and then cryopreserved in the vapor phase of liquid nitrogen.

Using the deep immunoSEQ assay, multiplex PCR amplified TCR CDR3 regions from genomic DNA. Genomic DNA extracted from each cell subset was distributed evenly over all wells of several immunoSEQ 96-well plates, and each plate served as one replicate. For unsorted PBMC, 250 to 350 ng of genomic DNA, equivalent to tens of thousands of T cell genomes, went into each replicate PCR. Genomic DNA from unsorted PBMC was sequenced over ten immunoSEQ deep assay plates. Purified libraries were quantified with a Qubit 3.0 fluorometer, sized on a Bioanalyzer 2100, and re-quantified with the KAPA Library Quantification kit. A separate single-read 150-cycle Illumina NextSeq 550 flow cell was used to sequence each immunoSEQ 96-well plate. Per the source publication's procedure: Because the immunoSEQ output held only junctional sequences and lacked quality scores, the filtering could not match the filtering applied to full-length reads. To assign V/J genes and CDR3, sequences were annotated against IMGT germline references using PyIR, a Python wrapper for IgBLAST v1.9. Reads were removed for weak V/J assignments (E-value above 1e-6), missing CDR3, stop codons, out-of-frame junctions, or ambiguous translated residues. A V3J clonotype was defined by an identical inferred V gene, J gene, and CDR3 amino acid sequence. The percentage overlap between two repertoires was calculated by dividing the number of shared unique clonotypes by the size of the smaller repertoire. Richness of each repertoire was evaluated using RTK rarefaction, the Chao1 estimator, and Recon v2.1 estimates of unobserved clonotypes. TCRdb obtained this table from immuneACCESS and retained in-frame rearrangements with V and J assigned. These tables miss some clones; where compared with another copy, unresolved V genes account for less than half of the shortfall, and the remainder is unexplained. V, J and clone size are taken as reported in that table, and D and trimming were inferred from the DNA itself. Recorded for this sample are approximately 500,000 clones; more than 65% of them occurred a single time. Roughly an eighth of the sample is taken by the ten largest.

What the research found in general, with its limitations: The small number of donors limited the genetic and exposure-history diversity represented. Sampling was restricted to blood, and TCR repertoires in tissue are likely to differ from TCR repertoires in blood. Pairwise subsampling indicated that sequencing depth was expected to affect the degree of clonotype sharing among donors.

The sample consisted of PBMCs. The V and J genes are TRBV7-8 and TRBJ1-2, with TRBD1 perhaps the D gene, on 6 matching bases. This sequence was found in a woman aged 40 to 50 in good health. Some clones in this sample may be carry-over from other donors' samples. CDR3 protein: CASRSTGPYGYTF. The DNA sequence reads TGTGCCAGCAGATCGACAGGACCCTATGGCTACACCTTC.